This T cell receptor beta chain derives from a study of response to subunit inactivated influenza vaccine. General observations from the study: New T cells are recruited in small numbers by each seasonal influenza vaccination, according to the authors' suggestion.

TCRdb analysed the RT-PCR reads with MiXCR anew, one entry per CDR3 protein. There are about 500,000 distinct CDR3 sequences in the sample; approximately 16% occur only once, and 3% lies in the top ten. The V gene lost 2 bases and the J gene lost 2 bases, with 10 bases spanning the gap. CDR3 length: 14 residues. Looked up from germline, CDR1 is MDHEN and CDR2 is SYDVKM. The table lists this clonotype with a count of one. Its target is not known. The receptor's source is a man aged 45 to 75 who received an inactivated influenza vaccine. The starting material was CD4+ T cells sorted from PBMCs, obtained less than 25 months after vaccination. J is TRBJ2-7 and V is TRBV28; the D is unclear. Here the CDR3 DNA reads TGTGCCAGCAGTTTAGGTGTGTTTCCCTACGAGCAGTACTTC. Translated, it gives CASSLGVFPYEQYF.